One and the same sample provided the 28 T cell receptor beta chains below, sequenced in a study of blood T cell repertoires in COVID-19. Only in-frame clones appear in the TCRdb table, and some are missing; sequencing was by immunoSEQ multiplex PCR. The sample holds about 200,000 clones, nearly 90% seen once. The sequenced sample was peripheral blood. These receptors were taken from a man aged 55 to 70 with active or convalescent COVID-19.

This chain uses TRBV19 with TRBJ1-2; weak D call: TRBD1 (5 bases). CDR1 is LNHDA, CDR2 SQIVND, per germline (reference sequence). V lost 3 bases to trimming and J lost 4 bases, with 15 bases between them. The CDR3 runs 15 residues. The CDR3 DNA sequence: TGTGCCAGTAGTATCCCCAGGGTATCTTTCTATGGCTACACCTTC. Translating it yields CASSIPRVSFYGYTF.

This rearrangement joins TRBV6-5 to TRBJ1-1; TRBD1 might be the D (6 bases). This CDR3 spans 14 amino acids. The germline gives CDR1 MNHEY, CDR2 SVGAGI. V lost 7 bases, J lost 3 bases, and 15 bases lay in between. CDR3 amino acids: CASTYRDGDTEAFF. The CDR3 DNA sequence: TGTGCCAGCACCTACAGGGACGGGGACACTGAAGCTTTCTTT.

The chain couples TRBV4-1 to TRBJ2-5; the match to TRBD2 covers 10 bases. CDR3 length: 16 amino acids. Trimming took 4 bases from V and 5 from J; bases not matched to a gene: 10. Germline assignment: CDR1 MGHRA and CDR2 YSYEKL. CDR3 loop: CASSPTAGTSVETQYF. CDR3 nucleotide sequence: TGCGCCAGCAGCCCCACGGCCGGGACTAGCGTGGAGACCCAGTACTTC.

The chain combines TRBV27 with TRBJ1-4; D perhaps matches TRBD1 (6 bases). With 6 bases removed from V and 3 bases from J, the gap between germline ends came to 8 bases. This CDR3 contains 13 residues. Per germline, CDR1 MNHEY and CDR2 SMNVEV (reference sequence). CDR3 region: CASRGGPNEKLFF. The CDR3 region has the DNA TGTGCCAGCAGAGGGGGACCTAATGAAAAACTGTTTTTT.

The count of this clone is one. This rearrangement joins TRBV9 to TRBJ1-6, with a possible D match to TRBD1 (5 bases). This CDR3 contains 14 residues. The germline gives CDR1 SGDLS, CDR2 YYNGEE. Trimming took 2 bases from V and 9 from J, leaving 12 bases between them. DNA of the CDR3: TGTGCCAGCAGCGTTGGGACGGGGGGTTCACCCCTCCACTTT. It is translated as CASSVGTGGSPLHF.

CDR3 amino acids: CASSYSGSGGNTIYF. The CDR3 coding sequence is TGTGCCAGCAGTTACTCGGGATCTGGGGGGAACACCATATATTTT. The chain carries TRBV6-5 and TRBJ1-3; TRBD1 is a possible D gene (5 bases). The V end was cut by 0 bases, the J end by 7 bases, with 13 bases between. CDR1 is MNHEY, CDR2 SVGAGI, per germline. There are 15 residues in the CDR3.

CDR3 amino acids: CASSPNPGQGITEAFF. CDR3 nucleotides: TGCGCCAGCAGCCCCAACCCGGGACAGGGAATAACTGAAGCTTTCTTT. The V gene is TRBV5-1, the J gene TRBJ1-1; 9 nucleotides align to TRBD1. V dropped 4 bases and J dropped 5; count of bases not matched to a gene: 12. This CDR3 is 16 amino acids long. Germline CDR1 SGHRS, CDR2 YFSETQ. Based on the CDR3 plus reference TRBV5-1 and TRBJ1-1, the full variable domain is KAGVTQTPRYLIKTRGQQVTLSCSPISGHRSVSWYQQTPGQGLQFLFEYFSETQRNKGNFPGRFSGRQFSNSRSEMNVSTLELGDSALYLCASSPNPGQGITEAFFGQGTRLTVV.

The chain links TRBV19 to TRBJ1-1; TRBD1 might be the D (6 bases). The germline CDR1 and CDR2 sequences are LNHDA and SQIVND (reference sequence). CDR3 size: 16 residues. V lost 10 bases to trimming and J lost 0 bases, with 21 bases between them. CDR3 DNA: TGTGCCACCCTAAAGCGGGGGCGGTTAATGAACACTGAAGCTTTCTTT. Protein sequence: CATLKRGRLMNTEAFF.

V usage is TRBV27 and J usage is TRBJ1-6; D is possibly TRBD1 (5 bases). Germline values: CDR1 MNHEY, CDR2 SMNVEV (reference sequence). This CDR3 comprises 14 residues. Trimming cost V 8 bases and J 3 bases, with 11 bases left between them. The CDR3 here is CASGDRGYNSPLHF. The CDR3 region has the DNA TGTGCCAGCGGCGACAGAGGCTATAATTCACCCCTCCACTTT.

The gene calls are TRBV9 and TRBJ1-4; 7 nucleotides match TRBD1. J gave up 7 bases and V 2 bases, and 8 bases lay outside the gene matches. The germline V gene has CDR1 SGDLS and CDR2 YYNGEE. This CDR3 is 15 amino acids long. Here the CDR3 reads CASSVHTGAGEKLFF. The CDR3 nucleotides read TGTGCCAGCAGCGTTCACACAGGGGCGGGTGAAAAACTGTTTTTT. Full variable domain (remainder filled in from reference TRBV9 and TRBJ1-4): DSGVTQTPKHLITATGQRVTLRCSPRSGDLSVYWYQQSLDQGLQFLIQYYNGEERAKGNILERFSAQQFPDLHSELNLSSLELGDSALYFCASSVHTGAGEKLFFGSGTQLSVL.

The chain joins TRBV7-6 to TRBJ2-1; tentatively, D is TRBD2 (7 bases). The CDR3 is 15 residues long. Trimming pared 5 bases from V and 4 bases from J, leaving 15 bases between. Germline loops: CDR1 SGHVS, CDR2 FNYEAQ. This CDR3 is CASSHGGRGYNEQFF. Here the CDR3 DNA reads TGTGCCAGCAGCCACGGGGGGCGTGGATACAATGAGCAGTTCTTC.

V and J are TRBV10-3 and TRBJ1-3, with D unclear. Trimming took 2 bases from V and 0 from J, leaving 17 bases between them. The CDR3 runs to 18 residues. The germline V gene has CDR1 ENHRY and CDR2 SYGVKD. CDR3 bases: TGTGCCATCAGTGAGCTTTCACAGAGCAGGTTCTCTGGAAACACCATATATTTT. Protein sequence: CAISELSQSRFSGNTIYF.

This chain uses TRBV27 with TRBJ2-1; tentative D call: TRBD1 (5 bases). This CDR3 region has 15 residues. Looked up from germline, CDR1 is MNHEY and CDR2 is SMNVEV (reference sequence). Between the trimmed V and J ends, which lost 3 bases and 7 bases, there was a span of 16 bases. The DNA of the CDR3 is TGTGCCAGCAGTTTCGGCAGGGATTATGCGAATGAGCAGTTCTTC. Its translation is CASSFGRDYANEQFF.

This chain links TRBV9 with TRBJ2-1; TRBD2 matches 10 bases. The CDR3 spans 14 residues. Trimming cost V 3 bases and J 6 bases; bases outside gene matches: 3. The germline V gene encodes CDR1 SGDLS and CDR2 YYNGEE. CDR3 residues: CASSASGGPNEQFF. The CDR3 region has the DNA TGTGCCAGCAGCGCTAGCGGGGGCCCCAATGAGCAGTTCTTC.

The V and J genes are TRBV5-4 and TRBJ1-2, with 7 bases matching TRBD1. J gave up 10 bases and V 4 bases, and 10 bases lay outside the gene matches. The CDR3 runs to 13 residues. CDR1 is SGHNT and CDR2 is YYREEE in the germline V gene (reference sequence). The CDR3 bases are TGTGCCAGCAGCCTGATAACAGGGGTCGCCTACACCTTC. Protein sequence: CASSLITGVAYTF.

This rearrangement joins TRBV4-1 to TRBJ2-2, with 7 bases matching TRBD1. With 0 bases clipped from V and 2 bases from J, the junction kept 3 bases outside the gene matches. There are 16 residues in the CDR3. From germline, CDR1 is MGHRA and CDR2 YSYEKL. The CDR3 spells CASSQEGGSNTGELFF. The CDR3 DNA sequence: TGCGCCAGCAGCCAAGAAGGGGGCAGTAACACCGGGGAGCTGTTTTTT.

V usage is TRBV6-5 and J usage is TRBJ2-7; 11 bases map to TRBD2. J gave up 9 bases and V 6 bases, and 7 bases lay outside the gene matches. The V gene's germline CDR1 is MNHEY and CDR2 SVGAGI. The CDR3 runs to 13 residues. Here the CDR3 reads CASSASGGFVQYF. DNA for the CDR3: TGTGCCAGCAGCGCTAGCGGGGGGTTTGTGCAGTACTTC.

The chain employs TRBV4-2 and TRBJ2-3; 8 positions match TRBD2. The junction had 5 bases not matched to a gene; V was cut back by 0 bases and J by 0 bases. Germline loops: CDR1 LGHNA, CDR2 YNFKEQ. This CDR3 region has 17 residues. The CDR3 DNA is TGTGCCAGCAGCCAAGATCCCGGGGGGGCGAGCACAGATACGCAGTATTTT. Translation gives CASSQDPGGASTDTQYF.

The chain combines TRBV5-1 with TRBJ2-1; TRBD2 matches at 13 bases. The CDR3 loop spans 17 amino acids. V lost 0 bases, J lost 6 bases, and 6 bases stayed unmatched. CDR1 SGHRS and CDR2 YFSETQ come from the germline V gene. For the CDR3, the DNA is TGCGCCAGCAGCTTGGCCCCACTAGCGGGGGGGCTCAATGAGCAGTTCTTC. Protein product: CASSLAPLAGGLNEQFF.

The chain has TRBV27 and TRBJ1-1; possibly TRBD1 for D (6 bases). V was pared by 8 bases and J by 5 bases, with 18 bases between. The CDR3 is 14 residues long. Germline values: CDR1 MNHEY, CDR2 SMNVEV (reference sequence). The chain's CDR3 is CASRPGGAVTEAFF. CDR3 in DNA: TGTGCCAGCCGCCCTGGGGGCGCGGTGACTGAAGCTTTCTTT.

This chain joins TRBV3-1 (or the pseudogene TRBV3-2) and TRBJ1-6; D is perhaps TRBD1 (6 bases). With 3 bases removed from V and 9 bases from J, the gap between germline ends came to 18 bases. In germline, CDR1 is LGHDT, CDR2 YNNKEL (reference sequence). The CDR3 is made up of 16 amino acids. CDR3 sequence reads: CASSHRGQGIGSPLHF. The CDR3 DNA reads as TGTGCCAGCAGCCATAGAGGGCAGGGGATAGGTTCACCCCTCCACTTT.

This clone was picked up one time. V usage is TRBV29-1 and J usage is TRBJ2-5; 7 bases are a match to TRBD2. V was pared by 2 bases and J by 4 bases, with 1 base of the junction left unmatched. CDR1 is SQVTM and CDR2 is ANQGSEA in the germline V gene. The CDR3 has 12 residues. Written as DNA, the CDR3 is TGCAGCGTTGAATCGGGGGGAGAGACCCAGTACTTC. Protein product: CSVESGGETQYF.

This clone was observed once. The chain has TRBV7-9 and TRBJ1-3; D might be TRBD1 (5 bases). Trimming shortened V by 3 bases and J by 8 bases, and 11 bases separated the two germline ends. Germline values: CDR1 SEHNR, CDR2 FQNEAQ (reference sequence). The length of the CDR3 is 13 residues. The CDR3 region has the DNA TGTGCCAGCAGCTTTTCCAGGGAGGACACCATATATTTT. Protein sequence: CASSFSREDTIYF.

DNA of the CDR3: TGTGCCAGCAGTTTAAGGGGAAGGGTCAATCAGCCCCAGCATTTT. As protein: CASSLRGRVNQPQHF. The chain recombines TRBV28 with TRBJ1-5, with TRBD1 as a possible D gene (5 bases). Looked up from germline, CDR1 is MDHEN and CDR2 is SYDVKM. The ends were cut back, 2 bases at V and 3 bases at J, with 11 bases in the middle. The CDR3 has 15 amino acids.

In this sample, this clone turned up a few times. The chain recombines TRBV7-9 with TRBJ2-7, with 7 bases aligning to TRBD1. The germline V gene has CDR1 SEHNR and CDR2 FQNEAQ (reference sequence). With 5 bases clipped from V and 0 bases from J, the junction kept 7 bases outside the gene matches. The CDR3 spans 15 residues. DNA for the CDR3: TGTGCCAGCAGCGAAGACAGGGCCGTCTCCTACGAGCAGTACTTC. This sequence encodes CASSEDRAVSYEQYF.

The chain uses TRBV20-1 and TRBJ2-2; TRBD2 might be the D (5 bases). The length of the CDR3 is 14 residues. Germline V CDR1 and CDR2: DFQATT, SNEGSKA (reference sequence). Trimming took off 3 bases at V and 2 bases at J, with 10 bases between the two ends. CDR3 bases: TGCAGTGCTAGTGAGGCTAGCAACACCGGGGAGCTGTTTTTT. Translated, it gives CSASEASNTGELFF.

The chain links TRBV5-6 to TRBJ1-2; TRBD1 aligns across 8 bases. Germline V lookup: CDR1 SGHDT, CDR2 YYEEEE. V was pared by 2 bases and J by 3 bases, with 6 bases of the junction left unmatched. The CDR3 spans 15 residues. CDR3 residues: CASSLGQGWYYGYTF. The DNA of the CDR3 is TGTGCCAGCAGCTTAGGACAGGGATGGTACTATGGCTACACCTTC.

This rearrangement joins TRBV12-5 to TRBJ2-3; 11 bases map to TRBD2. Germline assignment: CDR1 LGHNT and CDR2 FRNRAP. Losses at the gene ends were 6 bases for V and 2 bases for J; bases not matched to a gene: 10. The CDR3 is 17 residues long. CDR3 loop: CASGTPSGGSYTDTQYF. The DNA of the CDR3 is TGTGCTAGTGGCACTCCTAGCGGGGGGTCTTACACAGATACGCAGTATTTT.